This TCR beta chain was observed in a study of blood T cell repertoires in COVID-19. This clone was seen a single time. Source study methods: Amplifying reference gene primers gave estimates of nucleated cell counts. The data were produced by immunoSEQ multiplex PCR, yet TCRdb's version contains in-frame clones alone and is incomplete. V and J calls and clone size are as listed in that table; D and trimming were resolved from the DNA. The table records about 220,000 clones, over 70% of them present only once. The CDR3 sequence is 16 residues long. Germline trimming cut 5 bases from V and 7 bases from J; bases unmatched to any gene: 12. Per the germline V gene, CDR1 is LGHNA and CDR2 is YSLEER.

Sequences were obtained from peripheral blood. The chain employs TRBV4-3 and TRBJ1-4; TRBD1 matches at 8 bases. The clonotype was recovered from an older woman with acute or convalescent COVID-19. CDR3 nucleotide sequence: TGCGCCAGCAGCTCAATGACAGGGGTTCGGGGTGAAAAACTGTTTTTT. Translated: CASSSMTGVRGEKLFF.